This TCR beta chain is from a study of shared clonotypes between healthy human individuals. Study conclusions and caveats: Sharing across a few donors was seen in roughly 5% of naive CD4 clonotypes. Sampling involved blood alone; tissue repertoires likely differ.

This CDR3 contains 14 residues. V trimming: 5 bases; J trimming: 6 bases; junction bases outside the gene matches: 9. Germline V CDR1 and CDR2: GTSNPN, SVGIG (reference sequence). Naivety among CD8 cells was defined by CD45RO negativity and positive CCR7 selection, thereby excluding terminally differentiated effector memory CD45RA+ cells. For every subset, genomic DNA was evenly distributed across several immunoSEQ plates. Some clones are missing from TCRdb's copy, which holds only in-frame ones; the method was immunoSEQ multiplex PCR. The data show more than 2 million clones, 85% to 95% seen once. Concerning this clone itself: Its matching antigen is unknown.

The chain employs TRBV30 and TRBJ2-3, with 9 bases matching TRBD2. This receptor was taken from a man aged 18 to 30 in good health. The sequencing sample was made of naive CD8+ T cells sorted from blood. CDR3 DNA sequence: TGTGCCTGGGGAACTAGCGGGTTCCTCGATACGCAGTATTTT. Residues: CAWGTSGFLDTQYF.